Listed below are T cell receptor beta chains from one sample, sequenced in a study of shared clonotypes between healthy human individuals. Sequenced by immunoSEQ multiplex PCR; TCRdb stores in-frame clones only, minus some. The sample contains approximately 590,000 clones, around 95% of which appear only once. Source material: naive CD8+ T cells sorted from blood. The source of these receptors is a woman aged 30 to 39 in good health. Each CDR3 is given with its conserved first and last residue. The D gene is left open where the match is weak.

v_gene: TRBV28; d_gene: -; j_gene: TRBJ1-2; CDR3nt: TGTGCCAGCACCCTTTACCGTTTAGGTTTCTGGGATGGCTACACCTTC; CDR3aa: CASTLYRLGFWDGYTF
v_gene: TRBV5-6; d_gene: -; j_gene: TRBJ2-1; CDR3nt: TGTGCCAGCAGCGTCCGGGACTTGCCCTACAATGAGCAGTTCTTC; CDR3aa: CASSVRDLPYNEQFF
v_gene: TRBV5-6; d_gene: TRBD2; j_gene: TRBJ2-1; CDR3nt: TGTGCCAGCAGCTTCGGACTAGCGGGCGGGGATGAGCAGTTCTTC; CDR3aa: CASSFGLAGGDEQFF
v_gene: TRBV29-1; d_gene: -; j_gene: TRBJ2-7; CDR3nt: TGCAGCGCAAGACAAGGGGAGACGTACGAGCAGTACTTC; CDR3aa: CSARQGETYEQYF
v_gene: TRBV11-2; d_gene: -; j_gene: TRBJ2-7; CDR3nt: TGTGCCAGCAGCTTTCTTACGGGGAACTACGAGCAGTACTTC; CDR3aa: CASSFLTGNYEQYF
v_gene: TRBV9; d_gene: -; j_gene: TRBJ2-5; CDR3nt: TGTGCCAGCAGCGTAAGGTTGGGGCAAGAGACCCAGTACTTC; CDR3aa: CASSVRLGQETQYF
v_gene: TRBV9; d_gene: -; j_gene: TRBJ1-2; CDR3nt: TGTGCCAGCAGCGGGACATCTAACTATGGCTACACCTTC; CDR3aa: CASSGTSNYGYTF
v_gene: TRBV4-1; d_gene: -; j_gene: TRBJ2-7; CDR3nt: TGCGCCAGCAGCCAAGATCGGAGGGGCTCCTACGAGCAGTACTTC; CDR3aa: CASSQDRRGSYEQYF
v_gene: TRBV6-4; d_gene: TRBD2; j_gene: TRBJ2-3; CDR3nt: TGTGCCAGCAGATGGGACTACAAAGATACGCAGTATTTT; CDR3aa: CASRWDYKDTQYF
v_gene: TRBV27; d_gene: TRBD2; j_gene: TRBJ2-1; CDR3nt: TGTGCCAGCAGGCAGGGACTAGCGGGGTATGAGCAGTTCTTC; CDR3aa: CASRQGLAGYEQFF